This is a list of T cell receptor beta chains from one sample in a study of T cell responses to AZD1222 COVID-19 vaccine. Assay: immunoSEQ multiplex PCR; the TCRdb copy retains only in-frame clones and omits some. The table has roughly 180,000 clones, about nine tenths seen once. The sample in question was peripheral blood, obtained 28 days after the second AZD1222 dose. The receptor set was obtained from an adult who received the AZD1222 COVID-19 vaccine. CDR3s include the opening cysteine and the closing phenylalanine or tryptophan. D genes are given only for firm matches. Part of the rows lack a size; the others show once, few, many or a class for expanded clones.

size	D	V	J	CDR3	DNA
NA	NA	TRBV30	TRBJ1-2	CAYKTQHSYGYTF	TGTGCCTACAAGACCCAACACTCCTATGGCTACACCTTC
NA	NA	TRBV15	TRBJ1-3	CATSREPDASGNTIYF	TGTGCCACCAGCAGAGAACCAGATGCTTCTGGAAACACCATATATTTT
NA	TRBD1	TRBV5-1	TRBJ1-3	CASSLTGAGNTIYF	TGCGCCAGCAGCTTAACAGGGGCTGGAAACACCATATATTTT
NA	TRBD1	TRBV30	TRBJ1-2	CAWKTGESYGYTF	TGTGCCTGGAAAACAGGGGAGAGCTATGGCTACACCTTC
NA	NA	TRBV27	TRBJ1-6	CASSFRSGPNSPLHF	TGTGCCAGCAGTTTCCGATCTGGGCCCAATTCACCCCTCCACTTT
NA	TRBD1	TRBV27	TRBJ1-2	CASRDRVGYTF	TGTGCCAGCAGGGACAGGGTTGGCTACACCTTC
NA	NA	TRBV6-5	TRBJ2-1	CASSYSGALSNEQFF	TGTGCCAGCAGTTACTCGGGGGCCCTCAGCAATGAGCAGTTCTTC
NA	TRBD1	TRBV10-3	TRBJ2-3	CAIGTGTTDTQYF	TGTGCCATTGGGACAGGGACCACAGATACGCAGTATTTT
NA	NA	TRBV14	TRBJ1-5	CASSQGFTQPQHF	TGTGCCAGCAGCCAAGGCTTTACTCAGCCCCAGCATTTT
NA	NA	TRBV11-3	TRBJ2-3	CASSPRRGDTQYF	TGTGCCAGCAGCCCTAGACGGGGAGATACGCAGTATTTT
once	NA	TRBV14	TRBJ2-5	CASSHQSGAQYF	TGTGCCAGCAGCCATCAGTCGGGGGCCCAGTACTTC
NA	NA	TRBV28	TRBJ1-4	CASVSNEKLFF	TGTGCCAGCGTGTCTAATGAAAAACTGTTTTTT
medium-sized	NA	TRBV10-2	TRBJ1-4	CASSEWSTTNEKLFF	TGCGCCAGCAGTGAGTGGAGTACAACTAATGAAAAACTGTTTTTT
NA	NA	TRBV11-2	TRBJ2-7	CASRKLGRNEQYF	TGTGCCAGCAGGAAATTGGGGCGGAACGAGCAGTACTTC
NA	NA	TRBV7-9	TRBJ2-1	CASSLGGPYNEQFF	TGTGCCAGCAGCTTAGGGGGTCCCTACAATGAGCAGTTCTTC
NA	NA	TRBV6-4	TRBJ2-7	CARDPGEYEQYF	TGTGCCAGGGACCCGGGGGAATACGAGCAGTACTTC
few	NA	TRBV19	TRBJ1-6	CASSIAQAFNSPLHF	TGTGCCAGTAGTATCGCGCAGGCATTTAATTCACCCCTCCACTTT
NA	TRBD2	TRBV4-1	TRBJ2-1	CASSLSGVTSYNEQFF	TGCGCCAGCAGCCTTAGCGGGGTAACATCCTACAATGAGCAGTTCTTC
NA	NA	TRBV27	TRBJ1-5	CASRYGTEENQPQHF	TGTGCCAGCAGATACGGGACCGAGGAGAATCAGCCCCAGCATTTT
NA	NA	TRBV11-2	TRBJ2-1	CASSFGGGIYNEQFF	TGTGCCAGCAGCTTCGGGGGAGGAATATACAATGAGCAGTTCTTC
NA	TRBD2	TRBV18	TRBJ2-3	CASSPLAGPADTQYF	TGTGCCAGCTCACCCCTAGCGGGTCCTGCAGATACGCAGTATTTT
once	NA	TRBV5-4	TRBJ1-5	CASSLDAGGNQPQHF	TGTGCCAGCAGCCTGGACGCAGGGGGCAATCAGCCCCAGCATTTT
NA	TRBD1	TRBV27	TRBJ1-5	CASSLFPTGGQPQHF	TGTGCCAGCAGTTTATTCCCGACAGGGGGTCAGCCCCAGCATTTT
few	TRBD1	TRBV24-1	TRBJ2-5	CATSGRDRVGGQYF	TGTGCCACCAGTGGCAGGGACAGGGTCGGGGGCCAGTACTTC
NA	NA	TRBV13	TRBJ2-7	CASSLKPSPSYEQYF	TGTGCCAGCAGCTTAAAACCTAGCCCATCCTACGAGCAGTACTTC
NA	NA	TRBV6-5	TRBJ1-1	CASSYWRGEAFF	TGTGCCAGCAGTTACTGGCGGGGAGAAGCTTTCTTT
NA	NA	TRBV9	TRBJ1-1	CASIQGEGAFF	TGTGCCAGCATCCAAGGGGAGGGAGCTTTCTTT
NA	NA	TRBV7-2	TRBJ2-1	CASSLESYNEQFF	TGTGCCAGCAGCTTAGAGTCTTACAATGAGCAGTTCTTC
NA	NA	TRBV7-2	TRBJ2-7	CASSLGPSYEQYF	TGTGCCAGCAGCTTAGGGCCCAGCTACGAGCAGTACTTC
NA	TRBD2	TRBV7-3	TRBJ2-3	CASSLEFGAGESTDTQYF	TGTGCCAGCAGCTTAGAGTTTGGAGCGGGGGAGAGCACAGATACGCAGTATTTT
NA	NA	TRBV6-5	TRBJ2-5	CASSYGKTQYF	TGTGCCAGCAGTTATGGGAAGACCCAGTACTTC
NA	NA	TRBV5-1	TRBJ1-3	CASSQTGSSGNTIYF	TGCGCCAGCAGCCAGACGGGGAGCTCTGGAAACACCATATATTTT
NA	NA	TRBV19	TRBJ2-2	CASSMQPLYPVELFF	TGTGCCAGTAGTATGCAACCTCTTTACCCGGTGGAGCTGTTTTTT
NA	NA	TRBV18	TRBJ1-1	CASSPLSGGDTEAFF	TGTGCCAGCTCACCACTCTCGGGGGGAGACACTGAAGCTTTCTTT
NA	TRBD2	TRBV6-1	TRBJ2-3	CASSVAGGRFADTQYF	TGTGCCAGCAGTGTAGCGGGGGGGCGGTTTGCAGATACGCAGTATTTT
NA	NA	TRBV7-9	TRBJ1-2	CASSPMTVGYGYTF	TGTGCCAGCAGCCCGATGACAGTCGGATATGGCTACACCTTC
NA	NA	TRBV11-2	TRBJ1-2	CASSPFAVYGYTF	TGTGCCAGCAGCCCCTTTGCGGTCTATGGCTACACCTTC
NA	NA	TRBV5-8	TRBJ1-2	CASSPRGRAGYYHYGYTF	TGTGCCAGCAGCCCAAGGGGCCGGGCGGGATACTATCACTATGGCTACACCTTC
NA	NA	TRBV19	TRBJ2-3	CASSIGLAGSTDTQYF	TGTGCCAGTAGTATAGGGCTAGCCGGTAGCACAGATACGCAGTATTTT